This T cell receptor (beta chain) emerged from a study of cytomegalovirus exposure and HLA in healthy donors. Germline CDR1 reads SNHLY; CDR2 reads FYNNEI. The germline V and J ends were trimmed by 1 base and 2 bases, with 6 bases remaining between them. CDR3 length equals 14 residues. The PCR employed 60 Vbeta primers together with 13 Jbeta primers. TCRdb's copy holds only in-frame clones and misses some; the assay was immunoSEQ multiplex PCR. The data hold around 170,000 clones, with about 80% observed a single time. The sequence was collected from a man in his sixties in good health and CMV-seronegative. The V gene is TRBV2, the J gene TRBJ1-5; D ambiguous. Sequenced sample: PBMCs. CDR3 bases: TGTGCCAGCAGTGAAGGTAGAGGCAATCAGCCCCAGCATTTT. It yields the protein CASSEGRGNQPQHF.